The sequence of this TCR beta chain was determined in a study of cytomegalovirus exposure and HLA in healthy donors. Findings of the study overall: The study listed roughly 160 cytomegalovirus-associated TCR beta chains.

Libraries were prepared by immunoSEQ multiplex PCR; TCRdb keeps only in-frame clonotypes and omits some of them. The sample contains 250,000 to 350,000 clones, 88% of which appear only once. J lost 6 bases, V lost 7 bases, and 3 bases had no gene match. The CDR3 covers 13 residues. CDR1 is SNHLY and CDR2 is FYNNEI in the germline V gene. This clone has a handful of counts. As yet, its antigen is unknown. Sequencing was performed on PBMCs. This clonotype was obtained from a man younger than 45 in good health and CMV-seronegative. This chain links TRBV2 with TRBJ2-2; 9 bases line up with TRBD2. This chain's CDR3 is CASNQRGAGELFF. As DNA, the CDR3 is TGTGCCAGCAACCAGCGGGGGGCCGGGGAGCTGTTTTTT.